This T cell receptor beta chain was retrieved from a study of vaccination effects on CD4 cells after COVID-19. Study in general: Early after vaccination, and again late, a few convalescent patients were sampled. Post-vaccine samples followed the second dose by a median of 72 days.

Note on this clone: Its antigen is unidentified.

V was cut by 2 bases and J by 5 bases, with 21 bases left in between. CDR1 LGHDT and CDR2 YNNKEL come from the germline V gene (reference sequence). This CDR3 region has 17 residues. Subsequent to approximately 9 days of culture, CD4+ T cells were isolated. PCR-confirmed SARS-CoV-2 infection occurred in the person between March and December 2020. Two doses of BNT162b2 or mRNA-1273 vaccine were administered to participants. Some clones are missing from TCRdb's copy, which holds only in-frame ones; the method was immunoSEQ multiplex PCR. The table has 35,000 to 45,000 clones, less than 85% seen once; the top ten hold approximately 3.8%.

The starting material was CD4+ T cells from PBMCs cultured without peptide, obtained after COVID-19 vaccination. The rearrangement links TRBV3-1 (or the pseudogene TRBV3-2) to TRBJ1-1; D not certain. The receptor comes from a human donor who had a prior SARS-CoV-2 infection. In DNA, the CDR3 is TGTGCCAGCAGCCAAAGGGCAGCAGCCTACCTACTAACTGAAGCTTTCTTT. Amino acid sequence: CASSQRAAAYLLTEAFF.